Listed below are T cell receptor beta chains from one sample, sequenced in a study of T cell responses to AZD1222 COVID-19 vaccine. The assay was immunoSEQ multiplex PCR, and TCRdb's table has in-frame clones only and misses some. The repertoire includes tens of thousands of clones, about nine tenths of them detected once, and under 8.5% sits in the top ten. The specimen was peripheral blood, collected on day 0 of AZD1222 vaccination. The receptors originated from an adult in good health. Each CDR3 is given with its conserved first and last residue.

>TRBV28|TRBJ1-2
CASKNAGGDYGYTF
>TRBV28|TRBJ2-7
CASSRDRAEQYF
>TRBV7-9|TRBJ1-4
CASSTTGIEKLFF
>TRBV29-1|TRBJ1-2
CSVNEGGSYGYTF
>TRBV6-5|TRBJ2-1
CASSPGGTANNEQFF
>TRBV7-8|TRBJ1-1
CASSLSGVTEAFF
>TRBV4-2|TRBJ2-7
CASSQDYGQGFYEQYF
>TRBV2|TRBJ2-7
CASRDRGFNEQYF
>TRBV7-9|TRBJ1-2
CASRPQLGTANYGYTF
>TRBV28|TRBJ1-2
CASSTDRGGNYGYTF
>TRBV4-1|TRBJ1-1
CASSQVGAAEAFF
>TRBV5-1|TRBJ2-3
CASSPSTDTQYF
>TRBV7-9|TRBJ1-1
CASSLASRAFF